Listed below are T cell receptor beta chains from one sample, sequenced in a study of metastatic and nonmetastatic thyroid tumors. TCRdb reanalyzed the PCR reads via MiXCR. The profile shows tens of thousands of clones, more than 25% of them singletons. Material for sequencing was blood. These receptors came from a male donor with papillary thyroid cancer or a benign thyroid nodule (not recorded which). Some clones in this sample may be carry-over from other donors' samples. Both conserved end residues are part of each CDR3. D genes are given only for firm matches. Clone sizes are given selectively: once, few, many, or a class where the clone is expanded.

clone_size: -
v_call: TRBV11-3
j_call: TRBJ2-7
d_call: -
cdr3_aa: CASSYRTDPSYEQYF
cdr3_nt: TGTGCCAGCAGCTACCGGACAGATCCTTCCTACGAGCAGTACTTC

clone_size: -
v_call: TRBV6-1
j_call: TRBJ2-3
d_call: TRBD1
cdr3_aa: CAISGTGYTDTQYF
cdr3_nt: TGTGCCATCAGCGGGACAGGGTACACAGATACGCAGTATTTT

clone_size: -
v_call: TRBV11-3
j_call: TRBJ2-2
d_call: -
cdr3_aa: CASSLSAGTNTGELFF
cdr3_nt: TGTGCCAGCAGCTTATCGGCAGGAACGAACACCGGGGAGCTGTTTTTT

clone_size: -
v_call: TRBV5-1
j_call: TRBJ2-7
d_call: -
cdr3_aa: CASMIRGGSYEQYF
cdr3_nt: TGCGCCAGCATGATCAGGGGGGGATCCTACGAGCAGTACTTC

clone_size: -
v_call: TRBV3-1
j_call: TRBJ2-7
d_call: TRBD2
cdr3_aa: CASSQREGQRYEQYF
cdr3_nt: TGTGCCAGCAGCCAGCGGGAGGGCCAGCGGTACGAGCAGTACTTC

clone_size: medium-sized
v_call: TRBV10-1
j_call: TRBJ2-7
d_call: -
cdr3_aa: CASSESGMYEQYF
cdr3_nt: TGCGCCAGCAGTGAGTCGGGAATGTACGAGCAGTACTTC

clone_size: few
v_call: TRBV20-1
j_call: TRBJ2-7
d_call: -
cdr3_aa: CSAARQPISYEQYF
cdr3_nt: TGCAGTGCTGCCCGACAGCCCATTTCCTACGAGCAGTACTTC

clone_size: medium-sized
v_call: TRBV11-1
j_call: TRBJ2-3
d_call: -
cdr3_aa: CASSPGEGTDTQYF
cdr3_nt: TGTGCCAGCAGCCCAGGGGAGGGAACAGATACGCAGTATTTT

clone_size: -
v_call: TRBV6-2/TRBV6-3
j_call: TRBJ2-5
d_call: -
cdr3_aa: CASSYWGREGQETQYF
cdr3_nt: TGTGCCAGCAGTTACTGGGGCAGGGAAGGGCAAGAGACCCAGTACTTC

clone_size: -
v_call: TRBV19
j_call: TRBJ2-1
d_call: TRBD2
cdr3_aa: CASSITSGSGGEQFF
cdr3_nt: TGTGCCAGTAGTATAACTAGCGGGAGCGGTGGGGAGCAGTTCTTC

clone_size: -
v_call: TRBV5-1
j_call: TRBJ2-7
d_call: TRBD1
cdr3_aa: CASSTSGTGGEEQYF
cdr3_nt: TGCGCCAGCAGCACTTCCGGGACAGGGGGCGAAGAGCAGTACTTC

clone_size: few
v_call: TRBV20-1
j_call: TRBJ2-7
d_call: TRBD1
cdr3_aa: CSARSPGQGVYEQYF
cdr3_nt: TGCAGTGCTAGGTCACCGGGACAGGGGGTTTACGAGCAGTACTTC

clone_size: -
v_call: TRBV2
j_call: TRBJ2-3
d_call: TRBD1
cdr3_aa: CASSVRQGGDTQYF
cdr3_nt: TGTGCCAGCAGTGTACGGCAAGGGGGCGATACGCAGTATTTT

clone_size: few
v_call: TRBV12-3/TRBV12-4
j_call: TRBJ1-2
d_call: TRBD1
cdr3_aa: CASSYRGPYGYTF
cdr3_nt: TGTGCCAGCAGTTACAGGGGTCCCTATGGCTACACCTTC

clone_size: few
v_call: TRBV5-1
j_call: TRBJ1-2
d_call: -
cdr3_aa: CASRQDRDYGYTF
cdr3_nt: TGCGCCAGCAGACAGGACCGAGACTATGGCTACACCTTC

clone_size: -
v_call: TRBV10-1
j_call: TRBJ2-7
d_call: -
cdr3_aa: CASSAGKTYEQYF
cdr3_nt: TGCGCCAGCAGTGCGGGAAAAACCTACGAGCAGTACTTC

clone_size: -
v_call: TRBV5-1
j_call: TRBJ2-7
d_call: -
cdr3_aa: CASSLARVEEQYF
cdr3_nt: TGCGCCAGCAGCTTGGCTAGGGTGGAAGAGCAGTACTTC

clone_size: medium-sized
v_call: TRBV6-5
j_call: TRBJ2-2
d_call: -
cdr3_aa: CASSYSPSNTGELFF
cdr3_nt: TGTGCCAGCAGTTACTCGCCATCGAACACCGGGGAGCTGTTTTTT

clone_size: -
v_call: TRBV12-3/TRBV12-4
j_call: TRBJ2-7
d_call: TRBD1
cdr3_aa: CASSSRQGGYEQYF
cdr3_nt: TGTGCCAGCAGTTCACGACAGGGGGGATACGAGCAGTACTTC

clone_size: few
v_call: TRBV6-5
j_call: TRBJ2-7
d_call: -
cdr3_aa: CASSYLGQIEQYF
cdr3_nt: TGTGCCAGCAGTTACCTCGGACAGATCGAGCAGTACTTC

clone_size: -
v_call: TRBV11-2
j_call: TRBJ2-1
d_call: TRBD2
cdr3_aa: CASSWTSGRANEQFF
cdr3_nt: TGTGCCAGCAGCTGGACTAGCGGGAGGGCGAATGAGCAGTTCTTC

clone_size: -
v_call: TRBV7-8
j_call: TRBJ1-6
d_call: -
cdr3_aa: CASSSWGIDNSPLHF
cdr3_nt: TGTGCCAGCAGCTCCTGGGGCATTGATAATTCACCCCTCCACTTT

clone_size: -
v_call: TRBV20-1
j_call: TRBJ1-6
d_call: -
cdr3_aa: CSARSGRANSPLHF
cdr3_nt: TGCAGTGCTAGATCGGGCAGGGCTAATTCACCCCTCCACTTT

clone_size: -
v_call: TRBV7-6
j_call: TRBJ1-3
d_call: TRBD1
cdr3_aa: CASSSEQGAEGNTIYF
cdr3_nt: TGTGCCAGCAGCTCAGAACAGGGGGCCGAAGGAAACACCATATATTTT

clone_size: many
v_call: TRBV5-1
j_call: TRBJ2-1
d_call: TRBD2
cdr3_aa: CASSFPSGSNNEQFF
cdr3_nt: TGCGCCAGCAGCTTCCCTAGCGGATCGAACAATGAGCAGTTCTTC

clone_size: -
v_call: TRBV6-1
j_call: TRBJ1-6
d_call: -
cdr3_aa: CASKGEGDNSPLHF
cdr3_nt: TGTGCCAGCAAAGGGGAGGGCGATAATTCACCCCTCCACTTT

clone_size: few
v_call: TRBV30
j_call: TRBJ2-7
d_call: -
cdr3_aa: CAWSEAGRGDEQYF
cdr3_nt: TGTGCCTGGAGTGAGGCCGGGAGAGGTGACGAGCAGTACTTC

clone_size: -
v_call: TRBV12-3/TRBV12-4
j_call: TRBJ1-2
d_call: -
cdr3_aa: CASSTTEGGYTF
cdr3_nt: TGTGCCAGCAGTACCACAGAGGGTGGCTACACCTTC

clone_size: -
v_call: TRBV20-1
j_call: TRBJ2-7
d_call: -
cdr3_aa: CSARGGSRDYEQYF
cdr3_nt: TGCAGTGCTAGAGGGGGTAGCCGGGACTACGAGCAGTACTTC

clone_size: medium-sized
v_call: TRBV11-2
j_call: TRBJ2-1
d_call: -
cdr3_aa: CASSLSGLNEQFF
cdr3_nt: TGTGCCAGCAGCCTGTCAGGGCTTAATGAGCAGTTCTTC

clone_size: -
v_call: TRBV28
j_call: TRBJ2-7
d_call: TRBD2
cdr3_aa: CAISLAGGDEQYF
cdr3_nt: TGTGCCATCAGTTTAGCGGGAGGGGACGAGCAGTACTTC

clone_size: -
v_call: TRBV7-9
j_call: TRBJ1-6
d_call: TRBD1
cdr3_aa: CASSRTGANSPLHF
cdr3_nt: TGTGCCAGCAGCAGGACAGGGGCTAATTCACCCCTCCACTTT

clone_size: -
v_call: TRBV20-1
j_call: TRBJ1-2
d_call: -
cdr3_aa: CSASRGACYTF
cdr3_nt: TGCAGTGCTAGTCGGGGGGCGTGCTACACCTTC

clone_size: -
v_call: TRBV7-2
j_call: TRBJ2-3
d_call: -
cdr3_aa: CASSLGPGTDTQYF
cdr3_nt: TGTGCCAGCAGCTTAGGGCCCGGCACAGATACGCAGTATTTT

clone_size: few
v_call: TRBV7-3
j_call: TRBJ2-2
d_call: TRBD2
cdr3_aa: CASSLLSSGTNGELFF
cdr3_nt: TGTGCCAGCAGCTTATTATCTAGCGGGACTAACGGGGAGCTGTTTTTT

clone_size: -
v_call: TRBV20-1
j_call: TRBJ2-7
d_call: -
cdr3_aa: CSARKRYEQYF
cdr3_nt: TGCAGTGCTAGAAAGCGCTACGAGCAGTACTTC

clone_size: many
v_call: TRBV6-5
j_call: TRBJ1-2
d_call: TRBD1
cdr3_aa: CASSYRRTGTYGYTF
cdr3_nt: TGTGCCAGCAGTTATAGACGGACAGGGACCTATGGCTACACCTTC

clone_size: few
v_call: TRBV19
j_call: TRBJ1-2
d_call: TRBD1
cdr3_aa: CASSYRGNYGYTF
cdr3_nt: TGTGCCAGTAGTTACAGGGGTAACTATGGCTACACCTTC

clone_size: medium-sized
v_call: TRBV5-1
j_call: TRBJ2-7
d_call: -
cdr3_aa: CASSLLSTDYEQYF
cdr3_nt: TGCGCCAGCAGCTTGTTAAGTACGGACTACGAGCAGTACTTC

clone_size: many
v_call: TRBV6-1
j_call: TRBJ2-7
d_call: TRBD1
cdr3_aa: CASSPGTGSTYEQYF
cdr3_nt: TGTGCCAGCAGTCCCGGGACAGGGTCAACCTACGAGCAGTACTTC

clone_size: medium-sized
v_call: TRBV30
j_call: TRBJ2-7
d_call: -
cdr3_aa: CAWSVRRGGEQYF
cdr3_nt: TGTGCCTGGAGTGTCCGCAGGGGTGGCGAGCAGTACTTC

clone_size: medium-sized
v_call: TRBV6-1
j_call: TRBJ1-1
d_call: -
cdr3_aa: CASKRGMNTEAFF
cdr3_nt: TGTGCCAGCAAGCGGGGGATGAACACTGAAGCTTTCTTT

clone_size: few
v_call: TRBV10-3
j_call: TRBJ2-1
d_call: -
cdr3_aa: CAIGRSYNEQFF
cdr3_nt: TGTGCCATCGGGCGCTCCTACAATGAGCAGTTCTTC

clone_size: many
v_call: TRBV6-1
j_call: TRBJ1-4
d_call: -
cdr3_aa: CASSGWTATNEKLFF
cdr3_nt: TGTGCCAGCAGTGGGTGGACTGCAACTAATGAAAAACTGTTTTTT

clone_size: many
v_call: TRBV19
j_call: TRBJ2-4
d_call: -
cdr3_aa: CASSPPAQNIQYF
cdr3_nt: TGTGCCAGTAGTCCACCGGCCCAAAACATTCAGTACTTC

clone_size: few
v_call: TRBV11-1
j_call: TRBJ1-3
d_call: -
cdr3_aa: CASSLAAYRGRRSGNTIYF
cdr3_nt: TGTGCCAGCAGCTTAGCGGCGTATAGAGGCAGGCGCTCTGGAAACACCATATATTTT

clone_size: few
v_call: TRBV3-1
j_call: TRBJ2-5
d_call: -
cdr3_aa: CASSQHPSDQETQYF
cdr3_nt: TGTGCCAGCAGCCAACACCCTAGCGACCAAGAGACCCAGTACTTC

clone_size: many
v_call: TRBV2
j_call: TRBJ1-5
d_call: -
cdr3_aa: CASSAKRGGNQPQHF
cdr3_nt: TGTGCCAGCAGTGCAAAGAGGGGCGGCAATCAGCCCCAGCATTTT

clone_size: -
v_call: TRBV20-1
j_call: TRBJ2-7
d_call: -
cdr3_aa: CSARDPLVQYF
cdr3_nt: TGCAGTGCTAGAGATCCCCTGGTGCAGTACTTC

clone_size: few
v_call: TRBV7-2
j_call: TRBJ2-3
d_call: -
cdr3_aa: CASSVTTSTDTQYF
cdr3_nt: TGTGCCAGCAGCGTGACTACCTCCACAGATACGCAGTATTTT

clone_size: -
v_call: TRBV3-1
j_call: TRBJ2-7
d_call: TRBD2
cdr3_aa: CASSGTSGSYEQYF
cdr3_nt: TGTGCCAGCAGCGGGACTAGCGGGTCCTACGAGCAGTACTTC

clone_size: many
v_call: TRBV18
j_call: TRBJ2-5
d_call: -
cdr3_aa: CASSPQGRQETQYF
cdr3_nt: TGTGCCAGCTCACCACAGGGTAGACAGGAGACCCAGTACTTC

clone_size: few
v_call: TRBV19
j_call: TRBJ1-6
d_call: TRBD1
cdr3_aa: CASSGDSYNSPLHF
cdr3_nt: TGTGCCAGTAGCGGGGACAGCTATAATTCACCCCTCCACTTT

clone_size: few
v_call: TRBV28
j_call: TRBJ1-1
d_call: -
cdr3_aa: CASSPRGQIEAFF
cdr3_nt: TGTGCCAGCAGTCCCCGTGGTCAGATCGAAGCTTTCTTT

clone_size: few
v_call: TRBV6-1
j_call: TRBJ1-3
d_call: TRBD1
cdr3_aa: CASTDRGAGNTIYF
cdr3_nt: TGTGCCAGCACTGACAGGGGGGCTGGAAACACCATATATTTT

clone_size: -
v_call: TRBV13
j_call: TRBJ2-7
d_call: -
cdr3_aa: CASSYGGQPYEQYF
cdr3_nt: TGTGCCAGCTCCTACGGAGGACAACCGTACGAGCAGTACTTC

clone_size: few
v_call: TRBV9
j_call: TRBJ2-2
d_call: TRBD1
cdr3_aa: CASSDRTGTGELFF
cdr3_nt: TGTGCCAGCAGCGACCGGACAGGGACCGGGGAGCTGTTTTTT